This paragraph covers one TCR beta chain sequence. It has no known antigen specificity. Base qualities were left out, and no much larger clone turns up one base away. These data originate in a study of blood T cell repertoires in COVID-19 (dated by TCRdb to 2018 to 2020). Regarding the research as a whole: Samples from collaborators originated in the United States, Italy and Spain and spanned both the acute and convalescent phases of COVID-19. The prospective study material was composed of cDNA or gDNA derived from T cells, B-cell-depleted T cells, or PBMCs. The dataset comprised deeply sampled blood TCRbeta repertoires from subjects exposed to, actively infected with, or recovered from COVID-19. A freely available public database, intended as a resource for researchers studying the immune response to SARS-CoV-2, is where the repertoires were released. The samples were drawn from the first 160 participants of the ongoing ImmuneRACE study and from 950 to 1,500 subjects provided by 6 global collaborators. Sample metadata almost always included a de-identified subject ID, COVID-19 status, age in years and sex. HLA class I and class II types, where available, came from metadata supplied by the sample provider rather than from assay-based typing. Beyond this particular receptor, the publication reports: How much clinical and demographic metadata was included differed by source and by participant, and the metadata was provided uncurated.

Participants in the prospective study were aged roughly 18 to 100 years, lived in 20 to 25 United States geographic areas, and enrolled through a virtual design. In the prospective study, participants were assigned to cohorts based on the clinical history participants reported in a screening survey and a study questionnaire. Each participant in the prospective study had whole blood, serum and a nasopharyngeal or oropharyngeal swab collected by mobile phlebotomists. Additional blood draws and questionnaires over an approximately 2-month period could optionally be provided by prospective study participants. Before DNA extraction, blood samples from the prospective study were shipped at room temperature or frozen. As encoded in the germline V gene, CDR1 is MNHEY while CDR2 is SVGAGI. Inclusive of the bounding cysteine and phenylalanine, the CDR3 is 15 residues long. The CDR3 DNA has 45 bases and is translated from base 1. Unmatched junction bases come to 11, with V trimmed by 6 bases and J by 5 bases.

The immunoSEQ Assay, a bias-controlled multiplex PCR, was used to amplify TCRbeta CDR3 regions from genomic DNA. Per the source publication's procedure: The number of nucleated cells in each sample was estimated by amplification of reference gene primers within the assay. Sequence reads were collapsed and filtered to measure the absolute abundance of every unique TCRbeta CDR3 rearrangement. For each sample, productive Simpson clonality was calculated as the square root of Simpson's diversity index over productive rearrangements. In TCRdb, the immuneACCESS table is reduced to in-frame sequences with V and J assigned. These tables do not hold every clone; where another copy was compared, an unresolved V gene accounts for under half, and the others remain unexplained. V, J and clone size are those of that table, while D and trimming were read from the DNA. The sample includes approximately 180,000 clones, with 65% to 80% observed a single time. Roughly a sixth of the sample is in the top ten clones.

This receptor was identified in a woman aged 45-65 years with acute COVID-19. Sequencing input: PBMCs or T cells enriched from blood (not recorded which). The sequence is built from TRBV6-5 and TRBJ1-1; the junction holds 8 bases that match TRBD1. The nucleotide sequence is TGTGCCAGCAGCGGACAGGGTGGGGTTAGGACTGAAGCTTTCTTT. Translated, it reads CASSGQGGVRTEAFF.